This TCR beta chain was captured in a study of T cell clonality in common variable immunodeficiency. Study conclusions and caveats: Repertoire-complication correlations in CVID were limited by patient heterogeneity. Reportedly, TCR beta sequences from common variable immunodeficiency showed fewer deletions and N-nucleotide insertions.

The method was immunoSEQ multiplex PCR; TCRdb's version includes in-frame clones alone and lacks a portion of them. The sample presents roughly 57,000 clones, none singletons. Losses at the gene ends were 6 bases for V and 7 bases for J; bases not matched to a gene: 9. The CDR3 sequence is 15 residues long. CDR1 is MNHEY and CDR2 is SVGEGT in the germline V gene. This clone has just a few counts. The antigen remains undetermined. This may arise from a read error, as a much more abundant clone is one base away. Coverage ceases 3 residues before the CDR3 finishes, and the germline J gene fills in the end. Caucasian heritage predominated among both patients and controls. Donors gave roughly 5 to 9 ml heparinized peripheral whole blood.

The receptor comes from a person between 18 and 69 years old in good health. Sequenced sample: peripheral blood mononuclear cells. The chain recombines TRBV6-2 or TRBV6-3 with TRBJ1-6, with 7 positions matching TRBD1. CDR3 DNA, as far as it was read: TGTGCCAGCAGGTCCTGGGGCAGGGGGAATTCACCC. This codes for CASRSWGRGNSP. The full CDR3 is CASRSWGRGNSPLHF.